This TCR beta chain is from a study of blood T cell repertoires in COVID-19. Study in general: In each case, the material was cDNA or gDNA derived from T cells, B-cell-depleted T cells, or PBMCs.

Per the original methods: Reference gene primer amplification gave nucleated cell count estimates. Repertoires were generated with immunoSEQ multiplex PCR, while TCRdb's copy carries only in-frame clones and drops some. V and J calls and clone size are given by that table; D and trimming were obtained from the DNA. This sample has about 280,000 clones, with approximately 90% found just once. This CDR3 is 14 amino acids long. Germline values: CDR1 MRHNA, CDR2 SNTAGT. V lost 1 base and J 4 bases, leaving 10 bases between the germline ends. The TCR was taken from a man aged 40-55 years with acute or convalescent COVID-19. This chain links TRBV6-4 with TRBJ1-2; D ambiguous. The sequencing sample was made of peripheral blood. The CDR3 coding sequence is TGTGCCAGCAGTGACTTTCCGGGGAGCTATGGCTACACCTTC. Amino acids: CASSDFPGSYGYTF.